A single sample gave rise to the 15 T cell receptor beta chains below, sequenced in a study of blood T cells in healthy people across ages. Next came a second PCR, run for about 6 to 11 cycles, which used a sample-barcoded 5' primer along with a J-beta primer mix. TCRdb re-derived calls from the 5' RACE reads in MiXCR, one entry per CDR3 protein. Among 850,000 to 1,100,000 distinct CDR3 sequences, more than 30% were seen once, and the ten largest hold under 15%. The material sequenced was blood. The receptors here all came from a man in his late teens or twenties in good health.

The rearrangement uses TRBV6-1 and TRBJ2-7; D remains ambiguous. V was pared by 0 bases and J by 3 bases, with 9 bases between. CDR3 length equals 14 residues. Germline V gene data show CDR1 as MNHNS and CDR2 as SASEGT. The CDR3 DNA sequence: TGTGCCAGCAGTGAAGCGATGGTAGGCTACGAGCAGTACTTC. This codes for CASSEAMVGYEQYF.

This clonotype has just a few counts. This chain's CDR3 is CASSSSGSQETQYF. CDR3 DNA: TGTGCCAGCAGTTCTAGCGGGAGCCAAGAGACCCAGTACTTC. This chain links TRBV12-3 or TRBV12-4 with TRBJ2-5; 10 nucleotides align to TRBD2. Trimming cost V 4 bases and J 1 base; bases outside gene matches: 0. The CDR3 is 14 amino acids.

The chain carries TRBV12-3 or TRBV12-4 and TRBJ1-4; TRBD1 matches at 11 bases. V shed 5 bases, J shed 3 bases, and the junction held 2 bases outside the gene matches. The CDR3 contains 15 residues. The CDR3 sequence is CASSGTGGPNEKLFF. In nucleotides, the CDR3 is TGTGCCAGCAGTGGGACAGGGGGTCCTAATGAAAAACTGTTTTTT.

The V gene is TRBV7-9, the J gene TRBJ2-1, with 9 positions matching TRBD2. J lost 4 bases, V lost 7 bases, and 8 bases had no gene match. This CDR3 region has 15 residues. Germline CDR1 and CDR2: SEHNR and FQNEAQ (reference sequence). The CDR3 spells CASKMASGAYNEQFF. CDR3 bases: TGTGCCAGCAAGATGGCTAGCGGGGCTTACAATGAGCAGTTCTTC.

V usage is TRBV20-1 and J usage is TRBJ1-1, with D possibly being TRBD1 (6 bases). Trimming removed 5 bases from V and 1 base from J, with 14 bases in between. The CDR3 consists of 14 residues. Germline V gene data show CDR1 as DFQATT and CDR2 as SNEGSKA (reference sequence). In nucleotides, the CDR3 is TGCAGTGCTGGGGGGGCAGCCAGGAACACTGAAGCTTTCTTT. It codes for CSAGGAARNTEAFF.

The CDR3 spells CASSPLTVTDTQYF. The CDR3 nucleotides read TGTGCCAGCAGTCCATTGACAGTTACAGATACGCAGTATTTT. This chain links TRBV28 with TRBJ2-3; the D gene is possibly TRBD1 (5 bases). Germline CDR1 MDHEN, CDR2 SYDVKM. Deletions cut 5 bases from V and 3 bases from J, with 12 bases between. The CDR3 is made up of 14 amino acids.

The chain recombines TRBV5-6 with TRBJ1-2, with D possibly matching TRBD1 (5 bases). V dropped 2 bases and J dropped 4 bases, with 9 bases sitting between them. There are 13 residues in the CDR3. Germline V CDR1 and CDR2: SGHDT, YYEEEE. The CDR3 protein is CASSFGGAYGYTF. In DNA, the CDR3 is TGTGCCAGCAGCTTCGGAGGGGCCTATGGCTACACCTTC.

This clonotype was counted between two and nine times. The J gene is TRBJ2-3, the V gene TRBV7-2; D is undetermined. The V end lost 2 bases, the J end lost 5 bases, and 17 bases lay between the germline ends. CDR3 length equals 16 residues. Germline V gene lookup returns CDR1 SGHTA and CDR2 FQGNSA. The CDR3 region is CASSLLVGRVGDTQYF. In DNA form, the CDR3 reads TGTGCCAGCAGCTTATTAGTAGGACGCGTGGGAGATACGCAGTATTTT. Drawing the rest from reference TRBV7-2 and TRBJ2-3, the complete variable domain is GAGVSQSPSNKVTEKGKDVELRCDPISGHTALYWYRQSLGQGLEFLIYFQGNSAPDKSGLPSDRFSAERTGGSVSTLTIQRTQQEDSAVYLCASSLLVGRVGDTQYFGPGTRLTVL.

A few counts support this clonotype. The V call is TRBV20-1, the J call TRBJ2-5, with TRBD2 matching 9 bases. Germline CDR1 and CDR2: DFQATT and SNEGSKA (reference sequence). This CDR3 contains 15 residues. V lost 6 bases to trimming and J lost 1 base; unmatched junction nucleotides: 9. CDR3 coding DNA: TGCAGTGCGAAAGAGCGGGGGGAATTCCAAGAGACCCAGTACTTC. Translated, it gives CSAKERGEFQETQYF.

This clonotype showed up just a few times. V and J are TRBV12-3 or TRBV12-4 and TRBJ2-7, with D possibly being TRBD2 (5 bases). The V and J ends lost 3 bases and 3 bases respectively, with 6 bases between them. The CDR3 is made up of 12 amino acids. This CDR3 is CASSLRDYEQYF. The CDR3 DNA is TGTGCCAGCAGTTTGAGGGACTACGAGCAGTACTTC.

The chain carries TRBV4-3 and TRBJ1-1; 10 bases line up with TRBD1. J lost 2 bases, V lost 4 bases, and 13 bases had no gene match. The CDR3 has 18 residues. Germline-derived CDR1 and CDR2 are LGHNA and YSLEER. DNA for the CDR3: TGCGCCAGCAGCCCTGGCCCCGGGACAGGGGCCCCCAACACTGAAGCTTTCTTT. This codes for CASSPGPGTGAPNTEAFF.

In this sample, this clonotype turned up a few times. The chain uses TRBV6-2 or TRBV6-3 and TRBJ2-3; TRBD2 might be the D (7 bases). Germline V gives CDR1 MNHEY, CDR2 SVGEGT. The CDR3 covers 16 residues. Trimming cost V 4 bases and J 2 bases, with 16 bases left between them. The CDR3 loop is CASSWDAGAPTDTQYF. DNA of the CDR3: TGTGCCAGCAGTTGGGATGCGGGGGCCCCCACAGATACGCAGTATTTT.

This chain uses TRBV4-1 with TRBJ2-1, with D hard to call. The CDR3 covers 14 residues. V was cut by 0 bases and J by 8 bases, with 11 bases left in between. Germline V CDR1 and CDR2: MGHRA, YSYEKL. Written as DNA, the CDR3 is TGCGCCAGCAGCCAAGATCTTACGGGCGATGAGCAGTTCTTC. The encoded protein is CASSQDLTGDEQFF.

The rearrangement uses TRBV4-3 and TRBJ2-2; TRBD2 might be the D (6 bases). There are 18 residues in the CDR3. Germline V gene lookup returns CDR1 LGHNA and CDR2 YSLEER. The germline V and J ends were trimmed by 4 bases and 0 bases, with 18 bases remaining between them. Here the CDR3 reads CASSRLYGDLANTGELFF. DNA for the CDR3: TGCGCCAGCAGCCGACTGTATGGGGACTTGGCGAACACCGGGGAGCTGTTTTTT.

The V gene is TRBV6-5, the J gene TRBJ2-2; D unresolved. Trimming removed 4 bases at V and 11 bases at J, with 20 bases between. Germline V gives CDR1 MNHEY, CDR2 SVGAGI. This CDR3 spans 15 amino acids. CDR3 protein: CASSLLDLGGRELFF. In DNA form, the CDR3 reads TGTGCCAGCAGTTTACTCGATCTCGGCGGCAGAGAGCTGTTTTTT.